Each of the 21 T cell receptor beta chains below was sequenced from the same sample in a study of CD8+ T cells in alopecia areata. Treatment here: oral pan-JAK inhibitor, 5-10 mg twice daily. Extraction of RNA preceded its reverse transcription into cDNA, which served as the sequencing template. This table comes from immunoSEQ multiplex PCR, and its TCRdb copy is limited to in-frame clones, with some not included. The repertoire holds 90,000 to 120,000 clones, with roughly 89% as singletons. This sample comprised CD8+ T cells sorted from blood, obtained at week 24, from a patient treated with tofacitinib. All receptors come from a human donor with alopecia areata.

The rearrangement links TRBV6-5 to TRBJ2-3, with D unclear. Trimming took 8 bases from V and 1 from J, leaving 13 bases between them. This CDR3 spans 14 amino acids. The germline V gene has CDR1 MNHEY and CDR2 SVGAGI. Written as DNA, the CDR3 is TGTGCCAGCCCACATCTGCGCCGCACAGATACGCAGTATTTT. Encoded protein: CASPHLRRTDTQYF.

The V gene is TRBV7-2, the J gene TRBJ1-2; D is unclear. Per germline, CDR1 SGHTA and CDR2 FQGNSA. The CDR3 totals 14 residues. Trimming cost V 2 bases and J 4 bases, with 11 bases left between them. Written as DNA, the CDR3 is TGTGCCAGCAGCTTAACCCCCGGGAGCTATGGCTACACCTTC. Protein: CASSLTPGSYGYTF.

This clone was observed once. This chain joins TRBV29-1 and TRBJ2-1; 7 bases are a match to TRBD1. V gave up 7 bases and J gave up 3 bases; unmatched junction bases: 12. The CDR3 consists of 15 residues. The V gene's germline CDR1 is SQVTM and CDR2 ANQGSEA. CDR3 in DNA: TGCAGCGAAGGGCAAACCCGGGACAGCTACAATGAGCAGTTCTTC. It encodes CSEGQTRDSYNEQFF.

The chain is built from TRBV5-1 and TRBJ2-7; no definite D call. With 0 bases removed from V and 3 bases from J, the gap between germline ends came to 7 bases. Germline values: CDR1 SGHRS, CDR2 YFSETQ. The CDR3 contains 13 residues. This chain's CDR3 is CASSLGSGYEQYF. In DNA form, the CDR3 reads TGCGCCAGCAGCTTGGGGTCGGGCTACGAGCAGTACTTC.

The table lists this clone with a count of one. This chain joins TRBV9 and TRBJ2-2; 8 bases map to TRBD1. Germline V CDR1 and CDR2: SGDLS, YYNGEE. V lost 4 bases to trimming and J lost 0 bases; unmatched junction nucleotides: 5. This CDR3 comprises 16 residues. CDR3 residues: CASSLRTGTNTGELFF. Written as DNA, the CDR3 is TGTGCCAGCAGCCTCCGGACAGGGACGAACACCGGGGAGCTGTTTTTT.

This clone has just a few counts. J is TRBJ2-7 and V is TRBV29-1; perhaps TRBD1 as D (7 bases). This CDR3 spans 16 amino acids. The germline V gene encodes CDR1 SQVTM and CDR2 ANQGSEA. V gave up 6 bases and J gave up 3 bases, with 24 bases separating them. The CDR3 sequence is CSVHTGGTAKGYEQYF. CDR3 coding DNA: TGCAGCGTGCACACTGGGGGGACAGCCAAAGGCTACGAGCAGTACTTC.

The chain combines TRBV28 with TRBJ2-2, with TRBD1 identical over 7 bases. The V and J ends lost 2 bases and 7 bases, in that order; junction bases with no gene match: 4. Germline CDR1 MDHEN, CDR2 SYDVKM. The CDR3 is 14 residues long. In DNA, the CDR3 is TGTGCCAGCAGTTTAATGACAGGGTACGGGGAGCTGTTTTTT. Its translation: CASSLMTGYGELFF.

Of note for this clone: Other DNA sequences of this sample code for an identical CDR3. The chain joins TRBV4-1 to TRBJ2-7; 7 nucleotides align to TRBD1. CDR1 MGHRA and CDR2 YSYEKL come from the germline V gene. The CDR3 contains 14 residues. Trimming removed 3 bases from V and 2 bases from J; junction bases left unmatched: 4. The chain's CDR3 is CASSQGQGAYEQYF. CDR3 DNA sequence: TGCGCCAGCAGCCAGGGGCAGGGGGCCTACGAGCAGTACTTC.

This clone showed up just a few times. The CDR3 DNA follows: TGCGCCAGCAGCCAAGGTGGGGGGCACTACGAGCAGTACTTC. Translating gives CASSQGGGHYEQYF. The chain carries TRBV4-1 and TRBJ2-7; D tentatively fits TRBD1 or TRBD2 (6 bases each). CDR3 length: 14 residues. CDR1 and CDR2 from the germline V gene are MGHRA and YSYEKL. V gave up 1 base and J gave up 3 bases, with 10 bases separating them.

The chain links TRBV7-2 to TRBJ2-3; D perhaps matches TRBD2 (5 bases). V was shortened by 2 bases and J by 6 bases, with 12 bases between the two germline ends. The CDR3 sequence is 14 residues long. CDR1 is SGHTA, CDR2 FQGNSA, per germline. The CDR3 DNA sequence: TGTGCCAGCAGCTTACGCCGGACTCGTGATACGCAGTATTTT. This codes for CASSLRRTRDTQYF.

This chain links TRBV6-6 with TRBJ2-5, with D hard to call. V lost 5 bases, J lost 2 bases, and 15 bases lay in between. Germline V gives CDR1 MNHNY, CDR2 SVGAGI (reference sequence). The CDR3 extends over 15 amino acids. The DNA for the CDR3 is TGTGCCAGCAGTCACAGCCCGAGCCTGCAAGAGACCCAGTACTTC. Protein: CASSHSPSLQETQYF.

The V and J genes are TRBV2 and TRBJ2-3; weak D call: TRBD1 (5 bases). This CDR3 spans 13 amino acids. V shed 3 bases and J shed 6 bases, with 10 bases lying between them. The germline CDR1 and CDR2 sequences are SNHLY and FYNNEI. The CDR3 loop is CASSDPPGDTQYF. DNA of the CDR3: TGTGCCAGCAGTGACCCTCCAGGGGATACGCAGTATTTT.

The chain couples TRBV5-1 to TRBJ2-7; unclear D gene. The germline V gene encodes CDR1 SGHRS and CDR2 YFSETQ. The ends were cut back, 4 bases at V and 3 bases at J, with 17 bases in the middle. This CDR3 comprises 15 residues. The CDR3 nucleotides are TGCGCCAGCAGCATGGGGTCAGGAGCCTACTACGAGCAGTACTTC. It encodes CASSMGSGAYYEQYF.

This clone came up a few times. The chain couples TRBV4-3 to TRBJ2-3, with 9 bases fitting TRBD1. Germline V CDR1 and CDR2: LGHNA, YSLEER. The CDR3 sequence is 17 residues long. V trimming: 0 bases; J trimming: 2 bases; junction bases outside the gene matches: 6. The CDR3 DNA follows: TGCGCCAGCAGCCAAGATTGGGACAGGGCTCTCACAGATACGCAGTATTTT. The encoded protein is CASSQDWDRALTDTQYF.

The chain recombines TRBV7-8 with TRBJ2-7; D is unclear. Germline values: CDR1 SGHVS, CDR2 FQNEAQ. The CDR3 loop spans 12 amino acids. V was shortened by 4 bases and J by 7 bases, with 11 bases between the two germline ends. The CDR3 nucleotides are TGTGCCAGCAGCTCACTGACTGGAGAGCAGTACTTC. Protein sequence: CASSSLTGEQYF.

V usage is TRBV4-3 and J usage is TRBJ1-1; unclear D gene. Germline V gene lookup returns CDR1 LGHNA and CDR2 YSLEER. This CDR3 has 12 residues. Trimming removed 1 base at V and 1 base at J, with 1 base between. The CDR3 sequence: CASSQGNTEAFF. The CDR3 nucleotides read TGCGCCAGCAGCCAAGGGAACACTGAAGCTTTCTTT.

This clone has only a few counts. The V gene is TRBV7-6, the J gene TRBJ2-3, with TRBD2 matching over 9 bases. Per the germline V gene, CDR1 is SGHVS and CDR2 is FNYEAQ. V lost 3 bases, J lost 3 bases, and 4 bases stayed unmatched. The CDR3 runs 15 residues. The chain's CDR3 is CASSLRGGPTDTQYF. DNA for the CDR3: TGTGCCAGCAGCTTGCGGGGGGGCCCGACAGATACGCAGTATTTT.

The chain joins TRBV19 to TRBJ1-1; D not resolved. V lost 8 bases and J lost 4, with 11 bases in between. Germline V CDR1 and CDR2: LNHDA, SQIVND (reference sequence). The length of the CDR3 is 12 residues. The CDR3 loop is CASGWGGTEAFF. The CDR3 DNA reads TGTGCCAGTGGGTGGGGTGGCACTGAAGCTTTCTTT.

This chain uses TRBV5-1 with TRBJ2-6; no reliable D call. CDR1 and CDR2 (germline): SGHRS, YFSETQ. V was clipped by 1 base and J by 0 bases, with 5 bases between them. The CDR3 is 15 amino acids. CDR3 bases: TGCGCCAGCAGCTTGAGGGCCTCTGGGGCCAACGTCCTGACTTTC. This encodes CASSLRASGANVLTF.

This clone was seen more than once but under ten times. The chain employs TRBV23-1 and TRBJ2-7; no definite D call. TRBV23-1 is marked as an open reading frame, function uncertain. The V and J ends lost 11 bases and 3 bases respectively, with 20 bases between them. The CDR3 runs to 14 residues. This CDR3 is CALPPDEYNYEQYF. CDR3 nucleotides: TGCGCCCTGCCCCCGGACGAGTATAACTACGAGCAGTACTTC.

The J gene is TRBJ2-5, the V gene TRBV7-2; D could derive from TRBD1 or TRBD2 (5 bases each). Between the trimmed V and J ends, which lost 5 bases and 4 bases, there was a span of 14 bases. The germline V gene encodes CDR1 SGHTA and CDR2 FQGNSA. There are 14 residues in the CDR3. The CDR3 loop reads CASSPQGDPETQYF. The CDR3, as DNA: TGTGCCAGCAGCCCCCAAGGGGACCCAGAGACCCAGTACTTC.